This T cell receptor (beta chain) was recovered during a study of shared clonotypes between healthy human individuals. Repertoires were generated with immunoSEQ multiplex PCR, while TCRdb's copy carries only in-frame clones and drops some. The sample shows more than 2 million clones, 93% of them seen only once. Positively selected for CCR7, the CD45RO-negative cells used as naive CD8 cells excluded terminally differentiated effector memory CD45RA+ cells. From germline, CDR1 is SGHVS and CDR2 FQNEAQ. V gave up 1 base and J gave up 5 bases, with 9 bases separating them. CDR3 length equals 13 residues. Study findings and constraints: Clonotypes shared by all four donors outscored non-shared clonotypes in generation probability.

Remarks on this clone: Its antigen is not known.

This sequence was found in a man aged 18 to 35 in good health. Some clones in this sample may be carry-over from other donors' samples. The sequencing sample was made of naive CD8+ T cells from PBMCs. This rearrangement joins TRBV7-8 to TRBJ2-7; no definite D call. CDR3 sequence reads: CASSLGFLDEQYF. The CDR3 nucleotides read TGTGCCAGCAGCTTAGGGTTTTTAGACGAGCAGTACTTC.